This TCR beta chain was retrieved from a study of blood T cell repertoires in COVID-19. In the study overall: Some COVID-19 samples were acute and others convalescent; all came from the United States, Italy and Spain. PBMCs, B-cell-depleted T cells, or T cells were the source of the cDNA or gDNA that made up the material.

In the authors' methods: Using reference gene primer amplification, nucleated cell counts were estimated. The data were produced by immunoSEQ multiplex PCR, yet TCRdb's version contains in-frame clones alone and is incomplete. V and J calls and clone size are given by that table; D and trimming were obtained from the DNA. The sample yields under 200,000 clones, approximately 79% seen once. The germline gives CDR1 MDHEN, CDR2 SYDVKM. The CDR3 is 14 residues long. J gave up 8 bases and V 6 bases, and 6 bases lay outside the gene matches. The chain links TRBV28 to TRBJ1-4; TRBD1 aligns across 10 bases. This receptor was obtained from a woman at least 80 years old with acute or convalescent COVID-19. Sequenced input: peripheral blood. For the CDR3, the DNA is TGTGCCAGCAGCCTTATGGGACAGGGGGAAAAACTGTTTTTT. This gives the protein CASSLMGQGEKLFF.